This note documents a single T cell receptor (beta chain) sequence. The target antigen is unknown. This entry belongs to a study of Ad26.COV2.S vaccination and SARS-CoV-2 variants. The table came from immunoSEQ multiplex PCR; TCRdb's copy has only in-frame clones and leaves some out. Here the sample spans around 86,000 clones, around 82% being singletons. The CDR3 extends over 17 amino acids. Germline CDR1 SGDLS, CDR2 YYNGEE. J gave up 2 bases and V 2 bases, and 6 bases lay outside the gene matches. Study observations and caveats: Recipients of either vaccine or placebo displayed similar breadth of non-spike TCRs. Total T cell responses may have been underestimated by the TCR breadth and depth analyses. Spike-specific CD8+ and CD4+ T cell responses reportedly showed substantial breadth after vaccination. Higher spike-specific TCR breadth was found in vaccine recipients than in placebo recipients.

Sequenced here: peripheral blood, sampled after recovery from COVID-19. This chain joins TRBV9 and TRBJ2-2, with 10 bases that match TRBD2. The sequence was collected from a human donor who had recovered from COVID-19. CDR3: CASSVSLAGVNTGELFF. As DNA, the CDR3 is TGTGCCAGCAGCGTTAGCCTAGCGGGAGTCAACACCGGGGAGCTGTTTTTT.